The entry below gives a single T cell receptor (beta chain) sequence along with its context. Its antigen is currently unknown. These data belong to a study of T cell clonotyping in hematopoietic cell transplantation. The study, taken as a whole, reports: No sorting was done, leaving CD4 and CD8 contributions mixed. Broader posttransplant TCR repertoire diversity was predicted by graft donor and pretransplant recipient Inverse Simpson Index values. Pathologically expanded recipient clonotypes increased progressively from day 30 to day 180 as diversity fell.

Produced via immunoSEQ multiplex PCR; TCRdb's table is partial and in-frame only. The profile shows fewer than 45,000 clones, about 87% of them singletons. This receptor was obtained from a woman aged 40-49 years in good health. Some clones in this sample may be carry-over from other donors' samples. Sequenced input: peripheral blood mononuclear cells.

The DNA of the CDR3 is TGTGCCAGCACCCTGGGGGGACACCTGAACACTGAAGCTTTCTTT. This sequence encodes CASTLGGHLNTEAFF. The genes are TRBV9 and TRBJ1-1, with a possible D match to TRBD1 (6 bases). The V gene lost 6 bases and the J gene lost 0 bases, with 15 bases spanning the gap. Germline CDR1 SGDLS, CDR2 YYNGEE. The CDR3 runs to 15 residues.